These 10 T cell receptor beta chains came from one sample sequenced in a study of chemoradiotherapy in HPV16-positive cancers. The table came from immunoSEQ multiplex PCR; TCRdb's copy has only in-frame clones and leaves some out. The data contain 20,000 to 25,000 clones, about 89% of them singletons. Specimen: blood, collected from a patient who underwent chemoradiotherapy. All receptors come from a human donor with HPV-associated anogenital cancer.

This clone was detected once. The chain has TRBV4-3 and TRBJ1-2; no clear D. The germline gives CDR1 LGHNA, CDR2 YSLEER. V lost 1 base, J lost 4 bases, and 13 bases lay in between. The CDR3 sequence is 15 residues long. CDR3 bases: TGCGCCAGCAGCCAAGGTCCTTCCGGTGGCTATGGCTACACCTTC. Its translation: CASSQGPSGGYGYTF.

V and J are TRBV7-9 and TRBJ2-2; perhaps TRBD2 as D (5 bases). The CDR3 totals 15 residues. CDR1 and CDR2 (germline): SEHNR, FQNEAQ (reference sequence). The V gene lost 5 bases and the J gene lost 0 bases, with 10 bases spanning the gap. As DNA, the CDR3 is TGTGCCAGCAGCCCAACCGGGACGAACACCGGGGAGCTGTTTTTT. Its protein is CASSPTGTNTGELFF.

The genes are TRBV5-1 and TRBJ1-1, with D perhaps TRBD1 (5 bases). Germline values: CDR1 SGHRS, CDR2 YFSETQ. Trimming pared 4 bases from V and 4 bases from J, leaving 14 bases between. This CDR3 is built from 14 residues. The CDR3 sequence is CASSPEWGGTEAFF. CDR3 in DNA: TGCGCCAGCAGCCCCGAATGGGGGGGCACTGAAGCTTTCTTT.

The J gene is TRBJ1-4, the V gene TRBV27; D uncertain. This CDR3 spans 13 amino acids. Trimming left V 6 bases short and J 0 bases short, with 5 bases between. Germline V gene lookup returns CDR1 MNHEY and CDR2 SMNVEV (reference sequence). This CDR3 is CASRETTNEKLFF. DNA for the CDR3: TGTGCCAGCAGGGAAACAACTAATGAAAAACTGTTTTTT.

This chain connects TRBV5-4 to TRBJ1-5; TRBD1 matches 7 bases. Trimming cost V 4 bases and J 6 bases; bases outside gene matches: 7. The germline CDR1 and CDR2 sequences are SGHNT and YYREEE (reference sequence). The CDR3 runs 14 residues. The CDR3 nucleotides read TGTGCCAGCAGCCGGGACAGACAACCTCAGCCCCAGCATTTT. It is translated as CASSRDRQPQPQHF.

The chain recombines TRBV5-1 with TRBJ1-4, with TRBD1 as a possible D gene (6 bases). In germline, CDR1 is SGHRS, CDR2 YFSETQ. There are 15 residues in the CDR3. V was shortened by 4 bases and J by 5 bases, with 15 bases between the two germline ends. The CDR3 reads CASSGGGLGNEKLFF. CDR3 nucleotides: TGCGCCAGCAGCGGGGGCGGCTTGGGGAATGAAAAACTGTTTTTT.

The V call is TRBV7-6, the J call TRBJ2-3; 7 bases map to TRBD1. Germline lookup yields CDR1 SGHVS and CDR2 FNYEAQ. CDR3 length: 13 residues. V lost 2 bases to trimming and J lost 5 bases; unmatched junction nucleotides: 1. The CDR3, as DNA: TGTGCCAGCAGCTTAACAGGGGTAGATACGCAGTATTTT. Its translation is CASSLTGVDTQYF.

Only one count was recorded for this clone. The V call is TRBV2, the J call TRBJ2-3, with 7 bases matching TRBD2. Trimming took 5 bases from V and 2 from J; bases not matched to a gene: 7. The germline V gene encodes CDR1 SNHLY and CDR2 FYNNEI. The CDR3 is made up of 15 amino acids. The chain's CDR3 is CASSQTGGITDTQYF. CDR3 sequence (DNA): TGTGCCAGCAGTCAGACGGGAGGCATCACAGATACGCAGTATTTT.

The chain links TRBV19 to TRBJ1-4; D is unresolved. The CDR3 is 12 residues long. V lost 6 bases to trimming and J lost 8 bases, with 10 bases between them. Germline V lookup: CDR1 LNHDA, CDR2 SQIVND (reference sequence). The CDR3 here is CASREGYEKLFF. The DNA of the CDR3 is TGTGCCAGTAGAGAGGGTTACGAAAAACTGTTTTTT.

The CDR3 loop reads CASSSELSSGTYNEQFF. The CDR3, as DNA: TGTGCCAGCAGCTCCGAGTTATCTAGCGGGACCTACAATGAGCAGTTCTTC. This chain connects TRBV11-3 to TRBJ2-1; 9 bases align to TRBD2. V trimming: 4 bases; J trimming: 2 bases; junction bases outside the gene matches: 9. This CDR3 is built from 17 residues. CDR1 is SGHNT, CDR2 YENEEA, per germline.